The source of this T cell receptor beta chain is a study of control samples from healthy donors and cancer patients. Comment on this clone: Different DNA sequences within this sample yield the same CDR3.

Generated by immunoSEQ multiplex PCR, the TCRdb table keeps only in-frame clones and is missing some. The repertoire has around 68,000 clones, 84% of them found once; the top ten carry about 3.1%. The CDR3 runs to 14 residues. V gave up 2 bases and J gave up 5 bases; unmatched junction bases: 1. Germline V gene data show CDR1 as SGHTA and CDR2 as FQGNSA. This sequence joins TRBV7-2 and TRBJ2-2; 8 bases are shared with TRBD1. The sequenced sample was PBMCs. This clonotype was obtained from a woman aged 45-65 years with lung cancer. As DNA, the CDR3 is TGTGCCAGCAGCTTAACAGGGGGGACCGGGGAGCTGTTTTTT. It yields the protein CASSLTGGTGELFF.